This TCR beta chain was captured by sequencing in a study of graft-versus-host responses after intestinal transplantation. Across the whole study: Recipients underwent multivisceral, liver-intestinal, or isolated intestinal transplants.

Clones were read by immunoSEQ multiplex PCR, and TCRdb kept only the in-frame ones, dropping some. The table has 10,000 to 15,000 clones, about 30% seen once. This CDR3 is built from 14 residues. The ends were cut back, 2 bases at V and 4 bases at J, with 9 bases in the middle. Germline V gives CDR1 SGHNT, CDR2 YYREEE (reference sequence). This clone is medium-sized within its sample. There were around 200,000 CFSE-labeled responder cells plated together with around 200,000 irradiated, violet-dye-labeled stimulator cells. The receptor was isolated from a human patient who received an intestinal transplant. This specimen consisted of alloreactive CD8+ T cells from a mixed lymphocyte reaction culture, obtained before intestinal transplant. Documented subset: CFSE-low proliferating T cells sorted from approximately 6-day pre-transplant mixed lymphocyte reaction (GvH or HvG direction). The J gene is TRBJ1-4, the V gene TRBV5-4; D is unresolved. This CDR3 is CASSLTGLNEKLFF. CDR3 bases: TGTGCCAGCAGCTTAACGGGTCTTAATGAAAAACTGTTTTTT.